This T cell receptor (beta chain) was sequenced in a study of vaccination effects on CD4 cells after COVID-19. Study in general: Everyone in the study got two shots of either the BNT162b2 or mRNA-1273 vaccine. Notes on the study in general: Only 1 of 255 vaccine-induced clones from healthy vaccinees cross-reacted with common cold coronaviruses.

Trimming took 5 bases from V and 0 from J; bases not matched to a gene: 3. In germline, CDR1 is LGHDT, CDR2 YNNKEL (reference sequence). The CDR3 extends over 14 amino acids. Antigen-specific CD4+ T cells were expanded (with viral peptide pools) by the ViraFEST assay ahead of sequencing. After less than 11 days in culture, the CD4+ T cells were isolated. Vaccine recipients lacked prior SARS-CoV-2 infection and had negative nucleocapsid antibodies. They grew two million PBMC in each well, adding approximately 10 IU/ml IL-2 and about 9.9 ug/ml peptides. The assay was immunoSEQ multiplex PCR, and TCRdb's table has in-frame clones only and misses some. Among 55,000 or so clones, more than 60% were seen once, and the ten largest hold approximately 16%. As regards this clone: Its antigen is undetermined.

The sample in question was CD4+ T cells from PBMCs cultured with SARS-CoV-2 spike peptides, obtained before COVID-19 vaccination. V gene TRBV3-1 (or the pseudogene TRBV3-2) combines with J gene TRBJ1-2, with 7 bases lining up with TRBD1. The sequence was obtained from a human donor who received a COVID-19 vaccine. CDR3 sequence: CASSTTGSNYGYTF. The DNA for the CDR3 is TGTGCCAGCAGCACGACAGGGTCTAACTATGGCTACACCTTC.